The 4 T cell receptor beta chains given below trace back to one sample, sequenced in a study of cytotoxic CD8 clonotypes in ibrutinib-treated CLL. Some clones are missing from TCRdb's copy, which holds only in-frame ones; the method was immunoSEQ multiplex PCR. The sample includes tens of thousands of clones, approximately 75% of them seen just once. Specimen: PBMCs, collected after 12 months of ibrutinib treatment. The receptors were sampled from a human donor with chronic lymphocytic leukemia.

The rearrangement joins TRBV6-5 to TRBJ2-7; unclear D gene. Trimming shortened V by 0 bases and J by 1 base, and 7 bases separated the two germline ends. Per the germline V gene, CDR1 is MNHEY and CDR2 is SVGAGI. The CDR3 runs to 14 residues. The CDR3 loop is CASSYSYRSYEQYF. The CDR3 DNA reads TGTGCCAGCAGTTACTCGTACAGATCCTACGAGCAGTACTTC.

J is TRBJ2-7 and V is TRBV18; TRBD2 agrees at 7 bases. Per the germline V gene, CDR1 is KGHSH and CDR2 is LQKENI. The ends lost 1 base at V and 0 bases at J; junction bases unmatched: 3. The CDR3 runs to 15 residues. The CDR3 reads CASSPRSGISYEQYF. CDR3 nucleotides: TGTGCCAGCTCACCACGAAGCGGGATCTCCTACGAGCAGTACTTC. Supplemented by reference TRBV18 and TRBJ2-7, the full variable domain reads NAGVMQNPRHLVRRRGQEARLRCSPMKGHSHVYWYRQLPEEGLKFMVYLQKENIIDESGMPKERFSAEFPKEGPSILRIQQVVRGDSAAYFCASSPRSGISYEQYFGPGTRLTVT.

This rearrangement joins TRBV28 to TRBJ1-1; TRBD1 agrees at 8 bases. The V segment lost 7 bases and the J segment 6 bases; nucleotides outside the gene matches: 10. Germline V gene data show CDR1 as MDHEN and CDR2 as SYDVKM. The length of the CDR3 is 14 residues. CDR3 nucleotides: TGTGCCAGCACTCTCCAGGGGGCAGGCGCTGAAGCTTTCTTT. Its protein product is CASTLQGAGAEAFF.

The V and J genes are TRBV30 and TRBJ1-1; D is undetermined. This CDR3 has 14 residues. Trimming removed 0 bases at V and 6 bases at J, with 14 bases between. Germline lookup yields CDR1 GTSNPN and CDR2 SVGIG (reference sequence). DNA for the CDR3: TGTGCCTGGAGTGTACTTATTGGGTCGGCTGAAGCTTTCTTT. This sequence encodes CAWSVLIGSAEAFF.